This T cell receptor (beta chain) derives from a study of blood T cell repertoires in COVID-19. Authors' analysis steps: Reference gene primer amplification yielded estimated nucleated cell counts. Clones were sequenced by immunoSEQ multiplex PCR, and TCRdb holds only the in-frame ones, with some missing. Clone size and V and J calls were adopted from that table, with D and trimming inferred from the DNA. Seen here are about 370,000 clones, 80% to 90% observed once, and the top ten hold about 3%. As for this clone: The same CDR3 is also encoded by other DNA sequences in this sample.

This TCR was recovered from a woman aged 30 to 39 with COVID-19, enrolled during active disease. The sequenced sample was peripheral blood.

The CDR3, as DNA: TGTGCCAGCAGTTACGCAGGGGATGGCTACACCTTC. It codes for CASSYAGDGYTF. The chain recombines TRBV6-5 with TRBJ1-2; possibly TRBD1 for D (6 bases). The CDR3 consists of 12 residues. Trimming removed 2 bases from V and 6 bases from J, with 7 bases in between. Germline CDR1 and CDR2: MNHEY and SVGAGI.